The rows below give T cell receptor beta chains drawn from one sample of a study of cytomegalovirus exposure and HLA in healthy donors. The protocol was immunoSEQ multiplex PCR, while the TCRdb copy is restricted to in-frame clones and leaves out a portion. The repertoire holds 90,000 to 150,000 clones, with around three quarters as singletons. Sequencing input: PBMCs. All receptors derive from a human donor in good health. CDR3s include the opening cysteine and the closing phenylalanine or tryptophan. Each record gives: clone size, D gene, J gene, V gene, CDR3 DNA, CDR3 protein. A D gene is named only where the DNA matches it firmly. Size tells how often a clone was seen (once, few, many) or the class of an expanded clone, and some rows leave it out.

clone_size: .; d_call: TRBD1; j_call: TRBJ2-7; v_call: TRBV6-5; cdr3_nt: TGTGCCAGCAGTTTGACAGGGGCCTACGAGCAGTACTTC; cdr3_aa: CASSLTGAYEQYF
clone_size: .; d_call: TRBD2; j_call: TRBJ2-7; v_call: TRBV28; cdr3_nt: TGTGCCAGCAGTTTAGGGGGACTAGCGGGAGGGCAGTTGGAGCAGTACTTC; cdr3_aa: CASSLGGLAGGQLEQYF
clone_size: .; d_call: .; j_call: TRBJ2-3; v_call: TRBV28; cdr3_nt: TGTGCCAGCAGTTTAGTGGCTAGCGGCACAGATACGCAGTATTTT; cdr3_aa: CASSLVASGTDTQYF
clone_size: few; d_call: .; j_call: TRBJ2-5; v_call: TRBV5-1; cdr3_nt: TGCGCCAGCAGCCGCACGGGGAATGGCGAAGAGACCCAGTACTTC; cdr3_aa: CASSRTGNGEETQYF
clone_size: few; d_call: .; j_call: TRBJ2-1; v_call: TRBV29-1; cdr3_nt: TGCAGCGTTGAAGGGCAGGGGTCCTACAATGAGCAGTTCTTC; cdr3_aa: CSVEGQGSYNEQFF
clone_size: .; d_call: TRBD2; j_call: TRBJ2-1; v_call: TRBV28; cdr3_nt: TGTGCCAGCAACGGGGGGTTAGCGGGAGGGGGCAATGAGCAGTTCTTC; cdr3_aa: CASNGGLAGGGNEQFF
clone_size: .; d_call: .; j_call: TRBJ1-6; v_call: TRBV11-2; cdr3_nt: TGTGCCAGCAGCCGAGGGCAGGGGAATTCACCCCTCCACTTT; cdr3_aa: CASSRGQGNSPLHF
clone_size: .; d_call: .; j_call: TRBJ1-2; v_call: TRBV21-1; cdr3_nt: TGTGCCAGCAGCATCCAGGGGAACTATGGCTACACCTTC; cdr3_aa: CASSIQGNYGYTF
clone_size: .; d_call: .; j_call: TRBJ2-7; v_call: TRBV21-1; cdr3_nt: TGTGCCAGCAGCGGGGGCAGGCCCCGTCTCTACGAGCAGTACTTC; cdr3_aa: CASSGGRPRLYEQYF
clone_size: .; d_call: .; j_call: TRBJ2-3; v_call: TRBV29-1; cdr3_nt: TGCAGCGTTGCCGGGTTAAACACAGATACGCAGTATTTT; cdr3_aa: CSVAGLNTDTQYF
clone_size: .; d_call: TRBD1; j_call: TRBJ1-1; v_call: TRBV5-5; cdr3_nt: TGTGCCAGCAGCTTCCGAGGACAGGGTAACACTGAAGCTTTCTTT; cdr3_aa: CASSFRGQGNTEAFF
clone_size: few; d_call: .; j_call: TRBJ2-6; v_call: TRBV11-2; cdr3_nt: TGTGCCAGCAGCTTATGGGCCCAATCTGGGGCCAACGTCCTGACTTTC; cdr3_aa: CASSLWAQSGANVLTF
clone_size: once; d_call: TRBD1; j_call: TRBJ2-7; v_call: TRBV14; cdr3_nt: TGTGCCAGCAGTCGGGACAGCGAGCAGTACTTC; cdr3_aa: CASSRDSEQYF
clone_size: .; d_call: .; j_call: TRBJ2-7; v_call: TRBV27; cdr3_nt: TGTGCCAGCAGTTTATCGCCGGACAGATCCTACGAGCAGTACTTC; cdr3_aa: CASSLSPDRSYEQYF
clone_size: .; d_call: TRBD2; j_call: TRBJ2-1; v_call: TRBV7-9; cdr3_nt: TGTGCCAGCAGCTTACCGACAGGGGTCAGCGGGAGGGCCGGGAATGAGCAGTTCTTC; cdr3_aa: CASSLPTGVSGRAGNEQFF
clone_size: .; d_call: TRBD1; j_call: TRBJ2-7; v_call: TRBV28; cdr3_nt: TGTGCCAGCAGTCCTAACAGGTCAGGGGGAAACAAGCAGTACTTC; cdr3_aa: CASSPNRSGGNKQYF
clone_size: .; d_call: TRBD1; j_call: TRBJ1-4; v_call: TRBV30; cdr3_nt: TGTGCCTGGAGTCCGAACAGGGGCACTAATGAAAAACTGTTTTTT; cdr3_aa: CAWSPNRGTNEKLFF
clone_size: .; d_call: TRBD2; j_call: TRBJ2-7; v_call: TRBV6-6; cdr3_nt: TGTGCCAGCAGTCCAGCTAGCGGGGCCTACGAGCAGTACTTC; cdr3_aa: CASSPASGAYEQYF
clone_size: .; d_call: .; j_call: TRBJ2-7; v_call: TRBV5-6; cdr3_nt: TGTGCCAGCAGCATCAGTCAGGCATCAAGCTCCTACGAGCAGTACTTC; cdr3_aa: CASSISQASSSYEQYF
clone_size: .; d_call: .; j_call: TRBJ1-1; v_call: TRBV7-9; cdr3_nt: TGTGCCAGCAGCTTAGAGGCGGGGCAGGGTCCCCCTGAAGCTTTCTTT; cdr3_aa: CASSLEAGQGPPEAFF
clone_size: .; d_call: .; j_call: TRBJ2-5; v_call: TRBV5-4; cdr3_nt: TGTGCCAGCAGCTTGATTCAGGAAAGAGAGACCCAGTACTTC; cdr3_aa: CASSLIQERETQYF
clone_size: .; d_call: .; j_call: TRBJ2-2; v_call: TRBV7-3; cdr3_nt: TGTGCCAGCAGCTTATTGAAGTGGAGCGGGGAGCTGTTTTTT; cdr3_aa: CASSLLKWSGELFF
clone_size: .; d_call: .; j_call: TRBJ1-1; v_call: TRBV10-3; cdr3_nt: TGTGCCATCAGTGAGGACTCCGGAGCTTTCTTT; cdr3_aa: CAISEDSGAFF
clone_size: .; d_call: .; j_call: TRBJ2-7; v_call: TRBV2; cdr3_nt: TGTGCCAGCAATACCCCCCGGGGGACCGGGAGCGATACCTACGAGCAGTACTTC; cdr3_aa: CASNTPRGTGSDTYEQYF
clone_size: .; d_call: .; j_call: TRBJ2-7; v_call: TRBV11-3; cdr3_nt: TGTGCCAGCAGCTTAGGGGCGGGAAGCTCCTACGAGCAGTACTTC; cdr3_aa: CASSLGAGSSYEQYF
clone_size: .; d_call: TRBD1; j_call: TRBJ1-1; v_call: TRBV6-6; cdr3_nt: TGTGCCAGCAGTCCTCCAGGGGGCACTGAAGCTTTCTTT; cdr3_aa: CASSPPGGTEAFF
clone_size: .; d_call: .; j_call: TRBJ2-5; v_call: TRBV15; cdr3_nt: TGTGCCACCAGCAGAGGGGGACAATTGGAGACCCAGTACTTC; cdr3_aa: CATSRGGQLETQYF
clone_size: .; d_call: .; j_call: TRBJ1-5; v_call: TRBV29-1; cdr3_nt: TGCAGCGTTGTCGGCAGGGAACATAGCAATCAGCCCCAGCATTTT; cdr3_aa: CSVVGREHSNQPQHF
clone_size: .; d_call: .; j_call: TRBJ2-7; v_call: TRBV11-3; cdr3_nt: TGTGCCAGCAGCTTCCGGACCGGGGCGGGGTACGAGCAGTACTTC; cdr3_aa: CASSFRTGAGYEQYF
clone_size: once; d_call: TRBD1; j_call: TRBJ1-1; v_call: TRBV6-5; cdr3_nt: TGTGCCAGCAGTTACGACAGGGTACACACTGAAGCTTTCTTT; cdr3_aa: CASSYDRVHTEAFF
clone_size: .; d_call: .; j_call: TRBJ2-7; v_call: TRBV5-1; cdr3_nt: TGCGCCAGCAGCGGACTAGGGACACACTACGAGCAGTACTTC; cdr3_aa: CASSGLGTHYEQYF
clone_size: once; d_call: TRBD2; j_call: TRBJ2-7; v_call: TRBV4-2; cdr3_nt: TGTGCCAGCAGCCACCCCCGGGAGGCCGAGCAGTACTTC; cdr3_aa: CASSHPREAEQYF